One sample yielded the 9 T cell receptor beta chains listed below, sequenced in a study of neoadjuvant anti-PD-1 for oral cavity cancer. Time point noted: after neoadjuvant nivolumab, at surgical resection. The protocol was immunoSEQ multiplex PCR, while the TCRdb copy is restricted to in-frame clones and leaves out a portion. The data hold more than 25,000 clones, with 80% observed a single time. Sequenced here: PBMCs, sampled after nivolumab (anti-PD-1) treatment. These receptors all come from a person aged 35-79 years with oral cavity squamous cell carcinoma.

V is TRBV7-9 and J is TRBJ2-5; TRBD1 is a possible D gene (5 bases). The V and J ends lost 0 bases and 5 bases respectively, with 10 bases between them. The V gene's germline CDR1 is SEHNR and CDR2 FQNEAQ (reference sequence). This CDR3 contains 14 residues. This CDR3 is CASSLAMGRETQYF. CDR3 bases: TGTGCCAGCAGCTTAGCGATGGGGCGGGAGACCCAGTACTTC. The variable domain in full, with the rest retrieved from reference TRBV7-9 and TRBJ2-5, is DTGVSQNPRHKITKRGQNVTFRCDPISEHNRLYWYRQTLGQGPEFLTYFQNEAQLEKSRLLSDRFSAERPKGSFSTLEIQRTEQGDSAMYLCASSLAMGRETQYFGPGTRLLVL.

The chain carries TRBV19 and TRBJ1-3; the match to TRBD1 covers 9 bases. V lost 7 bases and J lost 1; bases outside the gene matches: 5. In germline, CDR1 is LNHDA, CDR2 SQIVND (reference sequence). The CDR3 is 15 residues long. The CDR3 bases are TGTGCCAGTACCTGGGACAGGGAGTCTGGAAACACCATATATTTT. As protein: CASTWDRESGNTIYF.

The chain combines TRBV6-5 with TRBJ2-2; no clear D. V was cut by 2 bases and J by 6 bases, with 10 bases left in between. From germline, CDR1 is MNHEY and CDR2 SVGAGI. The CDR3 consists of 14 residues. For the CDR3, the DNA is TGTGCCAGCAGTTACGGTTCGTCCTCCGGGGAGCTGTTTTTT. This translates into CASSYGSSSGELFF.

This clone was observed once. In DNA, the CDR3 is TGTGCCAGCAGCTCCAGGGTTATCAGCAGCAATGAGCAGTTCTTC. This translates into CASSSRVISSNEQFF. This chain links TRBV11-2 with TRBJ2-1, with D tentatively TRBD1 (5 bases). The V gene lost 4 bases and the J gene lost 6 bases, with 16 bases spanning the gap. This CDR3 is built from 15 residues. From germline, CDR1 is SGHAT and CDR2 FQNNGV.

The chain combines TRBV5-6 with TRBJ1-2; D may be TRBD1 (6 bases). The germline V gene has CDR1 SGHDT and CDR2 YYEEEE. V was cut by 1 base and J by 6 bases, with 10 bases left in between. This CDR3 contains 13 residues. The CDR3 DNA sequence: TGTGCCAGCAGCTTGAGGACAGCGGATGGCTACACCTTC. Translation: CASSLRTADGYTF.

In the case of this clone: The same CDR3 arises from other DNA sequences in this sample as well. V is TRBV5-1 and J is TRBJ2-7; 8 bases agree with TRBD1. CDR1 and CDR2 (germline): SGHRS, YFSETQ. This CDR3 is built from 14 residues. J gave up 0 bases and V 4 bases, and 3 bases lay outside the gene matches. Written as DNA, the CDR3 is TGCGCCAGCAGCGAAGACAGGGGCTCCTACGAGCAGTACTTC. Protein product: CASSEDRGSYEQYF.

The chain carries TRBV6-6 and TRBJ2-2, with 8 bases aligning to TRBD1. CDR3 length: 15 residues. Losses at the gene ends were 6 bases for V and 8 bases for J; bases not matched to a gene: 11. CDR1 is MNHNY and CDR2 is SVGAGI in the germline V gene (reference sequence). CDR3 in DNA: TGTGCCAGCAGCCTGACAGGGGATAATGGAGGGGAGCTGTTTTTT. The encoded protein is CASSLTGDNGGELFF.

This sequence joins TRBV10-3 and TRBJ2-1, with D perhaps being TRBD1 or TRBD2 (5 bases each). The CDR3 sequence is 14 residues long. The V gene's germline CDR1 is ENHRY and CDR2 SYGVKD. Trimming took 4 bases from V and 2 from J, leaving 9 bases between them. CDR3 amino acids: CAISAGRTYNEQFF. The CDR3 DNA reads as TGTGCCATCAGTGCGGGGCGGACCTACAATGAGCAGTTCTTC.

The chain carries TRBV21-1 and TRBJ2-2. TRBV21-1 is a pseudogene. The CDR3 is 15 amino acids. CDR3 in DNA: TGTGCCAGCACCCCGGACCCCTCGAACACCGGGGAGCTGTTTTTT. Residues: CASTPDPSNTGELFF.